This passage covers 16 T cell receptor beta chains from one sample sequenced in a study of regulatory T cells in long-lasting Graves disease. According to the study, TCR beta libraries were built with iRepertoire HTBI primers and CDR3-region Arm-PCR. TCRdb reprocessed the multiplex PCR reads via MiXCR and lists one record per CDR3 protein. The sample holds some 250,000 distinct CDR3 sequences, around 17% seen once. Time point indicated: newly diagnosed GD, antithyroid drugs for less than 3 months. After RNA was extracted from PBMCs, the TCR library was made from it. The specimen was peripheral blood mononuclear cells (PBMCs), collected at new diagnosis, from a patient treated with antithyroid drugs. These receptors were collected from a female donor with Graves disease.

In this sample, this clonotype turned up a few times. A read error likely explains this, since a far larger clone differs by one base. The CDR3 spells CASSLGGGGTETQYF. CDR3 nucleotide sequence: TGCGCCAGCAGCTTGGGGGGAGGGGGCACGGAGACCCAGTACTTC. The chain employs TRBV5-6 and TRBJ2-5; the D call may be TRBD1 or TRBD2 (7 bases each). The CDR3 loop spans 15 amino acids. Germline V lookup: CDR1 SGHDT, CDR2 YYEEEE.

In its sample, this clonotype was seen many times. The V gene is TRBV28, the J gene TRBJ1-1; D gene ambiguous. Trimming removed 3 bases at V and 4 bases at J, with 9 bases between. The germline CDR1 and CDR2 sequences are MDHEN and SYDVKM. The CDR3 is made up of 13 amino acids. CDR3 loop: CASSFIGSTEAFF. In DNA, the CDR3 is TGTGCCAGCAGTTTTATTGGGTCCACTGAAGCTTTCTTT.

Many counts were recorded for this clonotype. The J gene is TRBJ2-1, the V gene TRBV19; the D is unclear. The CDR3 runs to 14 residues. Trimming removed 3 bases from V and 0 bases from J, with 6 bases in between. Germline V gene data show CDR1 as LNHDA and CDR2 as SQIVND (reference sequence). Written as DNA, the CDR3 is TGTGCCAGTAGTATCGGCGGCTCCTACAATGAGCAGTTCTTC. This codes for CASSIGGSYNEQFF. Filled out from reference TRBV19 and TRBJ2-1, the complete variable domain reads DGGITQSPKYLFRKEGQNVTLSCEQNLNHDAMYWYRQDPGQGLRLIYYSQIVNDFQKGDIAEGYSVSREKKESFPLTVTSAQKNPTAFYLCASSIGGSYNEQFFGPGTRLTVL.

This clonotype has at least ten counts. The chain couples TRBV2 to TRBJ2-7; D perhaps matches TRBD1 (5 bases). The CDR3 is 11 amino acids. From germline, CDR1 is SNHLY and CDR2 FYNNEI. Trimming left V 5 bases short and J 7 bases short, with 9 bases between. The CDR3 DNA reads as TGTGCCAGCAGTAACAGGATAGAGCAGTACTTC. It is translated as CASSNRIEQYF.

There are a few counts of this clonotype. V usage is TRBV4-1 and J usage is TRBJ1-5; 9 nucleotides agree with TRBD1. The length of the CDR3 is 16 residues. Germline assignment: CDR1 MGHRA and CDR2 YSYEKL. The trim removed 3 bases at V and 3 bases at J, leaving 6 bases unmatched. As DNA, the CDR3 is TGCGCCAGCAGCCATACCCGGACAGGGGACAATCAGCCCCAGCATTTT. Its protein product is CASSHTRTGDNQPQHF.

This clonotype was observed many times. The V gene is TRBV20-1, the J gene TRBJ2-3, with TRBD1 matching over 8 bases. This CDR3 is built from 14 residues. The trim removed 2 bases at V and 2 bases at J, leaving 3 bases unmatched. The germline V gene has CDR1 DFQATT and CDR2 SNEGSKA (reference sequence). This CDR3 reads CSARMGQVTDTQYF. The CDR3 DNA reads TGCAGTGCTAGAATGGGACAGGTCACAGATACGCAGTATTTT.

Many counts were recorded for this clonotype. The chain carries TRBV7-6 and TRBJ2-7; D tentatively reads TRBD1 or TRBD2 (5 bases each). The CDR3 sequence is 14 residues long. CDR1 is SGHVS and CDR2 is FNYEAQ in the germline V gene. V dropped 0 bases and J dropped 6 bases, with 12 bases sitting between them. The CDR3 nucleotides are TGTGCCAGCAGCTTAGCGGGGCCTGCGGGCGAGCAGTACTTC. It translates to CASSLAGPAGEQYF. The full variable domain, in which reference TRBV7-6 and TRBJ2-7 provide the parts outside the CDR3, is GAGVSQSPRYKVTKRGQDVALRCDPISGHVSLYWYRQALGQGPEFLTYFNYEAQQDKSGLPNDRFSAERPEGSISTLTIQRTEQRDSAMYRCASSLAGPAGEQYFGPGTRLTVT.

This clonotype was detected many times. J is TRBJ1-4 and V is TRBV2; unclear D gene. Germline V gene sequence: CDR1 SNHLY, CDR2 FYNNEI. This CDR3 is built from 14 residues. Trimming cost V 5 bases and J 6 bases, with 13 bases left between them. CDR3 residues: CASSQSPPDEKLFF. The CDR3 DNA sequence: TGTGCCAGCAGTCAGTCCCCCCCGGATGAAAAACTGTTTTTT.

The sample holds many counts of this clonotype. The chain recombines TRBV4-3 with TRBJ2-1; 8 bases match TRBD2. Germline-derived CDR1 and CDR2 are LGHNA and YSLEER. There are 17 residues in the CDR3. With 1 base clipped from V and 7 bases from J, the junction kept 12 bases outside the gene matches. CDR3 sequence reads: CASSQASGSGGRNEQFF. The CDR3, as DNA: TGCGCCAGCAGCCAAGCCTCAGGCAGCGGGGGAAGGAATGAGCAGTTCTTC.

This clonotype was detected many times. The chain links TRBV2 to TRBJ2-1; the D gene is possibly TRBD2 (6 bases). This CDR3 is built from 13 residues. Trimming took 7 bases from V and 7 from J, leaving 14 bases between them. Germline CDR1 and CDR2: SNHLY and FYNNEI. The CDR3 DNA reads TGTGCCAGCACTAGCGACCCCTTTAATGAGCAGTTCTTC. It encodes CASTSDPFNEQFF.

This chain joins TRBV5-6 and TRBJ2-5; D is unclear. The length of the CDR3 is 15 residues. From germline, CDR1 is SGHDT and CDR2 YYEEEE. Trimming left V 4 bases short and J 3 bases short, with 16 bases between. CDR3 in DNA: TGTGCCAGCAGCCTCCTTACAAGGGCGGAAGAGACCCAGTACTTC. Its translation is CASSLLTRAEETQYF.

The sample holds many counts of this clonotype. The chain links TRBV30 to TRBJ2-3, with a tentative D call TRBD2 (6 bases). CDR3 length: 14 amino acids. CDR1 and CDR2 (germline): GTSNPN, SVGIG (reference sequence). V lost 3 bases to trimming and J lost 0 bases, with 10 bases between them. DNA for the CDR3: TGTGCCTGGAGCCCGGGACTGAGCACAGATACGCAGTATTTT. Encoded protein: CAWSPGLSTDTQYF. Drawing the rest from reference TRBV30 and TRBJ2-3, the complete variable domain is SQTIHQWPATLVQPVGSPLSLECTVEGTSNPNLYWYRQAAGRGLQLLFYSVGIGQISSEVPQNLSASRPQDRQFILSSKKLLLSDSGFYLCAWSPGLSTDTQYFGPGTRLTVL.

This clonotype was recorded at least ten times. The chain is built from TRBV30 and TRBJ2-5; D not resolved. Germline V gene data show CDR1 as GTSNPN and CDR2 as SVGIG (reference sequence). The V and J ends lost 2 bases and 7 bases respectively, with 8 bases between them. CDR3 length: 11 amino acids. CDR3 sequence (DNA): TGTGCCTGGAGTAACGGTGGGACCCAGTACTTC. Translating gives CAWSNGGTQYF.

This clonotype was counted at least ten times. The rearrangement links TRBV11-3 to TRBJ1-1; D ambiguous. Trimming stripped 3 bases from V and 4 bases from J, with 9 bases between. Germline V gene sequence: CDR1 SGHNT, CDR2 YENEEA. The CDR3 has 13 residues. Written as DNA, the CDR3 is TGTGCCAGCAGCTTCGCTGTAGGCACTGAAGCTTTCTTT. It specifies CASSFAVGTEAFF.

This clonotype has a count of ten or more. As DNA, the CDR3 is TGTGCCAGCAACACCGGGATAGCGGGAGGTTATCGGCAGTTCTTC. This encodes CASNTGIAGGYRQFF. The rearrangement uses TRBV2 and TRBJ2-1, with TRBD2 matching over 10 bases. J lost 12 bases, V lost 7 bases, and 15 bases had no gene match. This CDR3 comprises 15 residues. Germline loops: CDR1 SNHLY, CDR2 FYNNEI. Variable domain in full (rest from reference TRBV2 and TRBJ2-1): EPEVTQTPSHQVTQMGQEVILRCVPISNHLYFYWYRQILGQKVEFLVSFYNNEISEKSEIFDDQFSVERPDGSNFTLKIRSTKLEDSAMYFCASNTGIAGGYRQFFGPGTRLTVL.

The table lists this clonotype with a few counts. This sequence joins TRBV5-1 and TRBJ2-3, with TRBD1 matching 7 bases. The CDR3 length is 15 residues. Germline-derived CDR1 and CDR2 are SGHRS and YFSETQ. V gave up 5 bases and J gave up 5 bases; unmatched junction bases: 11. The CDR3: CASSRGQSRGDTQYF. The CDR3, as DNA: TGCGCCAGCAGTCGGGGACAGAGCAGGGGAGATACGCAGTATTTT.